This T cell receptor (beta chain) was captured in a study of tumor-infiltrating lymphocytes in primary liver carcinoma. With regard to this clonotype: One base away lies a much larger clone, so this may be a sequencing read error.

The CDR3 has 13 residues. In germline, CDR1 is WSHSY, CDR2 SAAADI. TCR beta cDNA was prepared out of approximately 500 ng total RNA by means of a constant-region primer. Slightly modified ARM-PCR with three nested multiplex PCR rounds yielded TCR beta libraries. With TRBV1-TRBV30 forward primers and a C-beta reverse primer, the first two PCR rounds were run for approximately 10 cycles each. TCRdb re-called the multiplex PCR reads through MiXCR, storing one row per CDR3 protein. The profile shows 250,000 to 400,000 distinct CDR3 sequences, roughly 60% of them singletons. Unsorted whole blood yielded blood RNA, and germline DNA was extracted as well. Chronic HBV infection, untreated so far, was present in the patients.

This chain joins TRBV10-2 and TRBJ2-5; the D call may be TRBD1 or TRBD2 (6 bases each). This sequence was found in a man aged 40-49 years with primary liver carcinoma and hepatitis B virus infection. Sequenced sample: peripheral blood. For the CDR3, the DNA is TGCGCCAGCAACGTCGGGGGCCAAGATACCCAGTACTTC. Protein product: CASNVGGQDTQYF.